A selection of T cell receptor beta chains follows, all from one sample in a study of CD8 T cells in Susac syndrome. TCRdb redid the calling of the immunoSEQ multiplex PCR reads with MiXCR, one entry per CDR3 protein. In the table there are 100,000 to 150,000 distinct CDR3 sequences, approximately 93% of which are singletons. The specimen was CD8+ T cells from PBMCs. The receptors stem from a human donor with multiple sclerosis. Both conserved end residues are part of each CDR3. A D gene is named only where the DNA matches it firmly.

TRBV6-1	NA	TRBJ2-4	TGTGCCAGCAGTCCTACCTTCCTAGCCAAAAACATTCAGTACTTC	CASSPTFLAKNIQYF
TRBV7-8	NA	TRBJ2-2	TGTGCCAGCAACCCGGGCACCGGGGAGCTGTTTTTT	CASNPGTGELFF
TRBV11-2	NA	TRBJ2-7	TGTGCCAGCAGCTTAGGAGCCGGCCGCGAGCAGTACTTC	CASSLGAGREQYF
TRBV10-2	NA	TRBJ1-4	TGCGCCAGCAGTTCGGACAGACGTAATGAAAAACTGTTTTTT	CASSSDRRNEKLFF
TRBV9	TRBD1	TRBJ2-1	TGTGCCAGCAGCGTAGGGGTGACAGGGCCTAACAATGAGCAGTTCTTC	CASSVGVTGPNNEQFF
TRBV28	NA	TRBJ2-7	TGTGCCAGCAGTTTTGGTAGGTCGACCTACGAGCAGTACTTC	CASSFGRSTYEQYF
TRBV9	TRBD2	TRBJ2-3	TGTGCCAGCAGCGGCCTCACTAGCGGCAGCACAGATACGCAGTATTTT	CASSGLTSGSTDTQYF
TRBV6-1	TRBD1	TRBJ1-5	TGTGCCAGCAGACCTCACTGGACAGGGGTAGATTATAGCAATCAGCCCCAGCATTTT	CASRPHWTGVDYSNQPQHF
TRBV27	TRBD2	TRBJ2-2	TGTGCCAGCAGTTTATCGGCTAGCGGGGGGTCCGGGGAGCTGTTTTTT	CASSLSASGGSGELFF
TRBV4-1	NA	TRBJ1-1	TGCGCCAGCAGCCCTGAGGCAGGGGCCCTGGCTTTCTTT	CASSPEAGALAFF
TRBV28	NA	TRBJ1-2	TGTGCCAGCAGTTTAAGGATGGGTACCGGAGGCTATGGCTACACCTTC	CASSLRMGTGGYGYTF
TRBV19	NA	TRBJ2-2	TGTGCCAGTAGTATAAGGGGTCACACCGGGGAGCTGTTTTTT	CASSIRGHTGELFF
TRBV7-2	TRBD2	TRBJ2-5	TGTGCCAGCAGCTTAGCCGAGACTAGCGGGGGGTTCTGGACCCAGTACTTC	CASSLAETSGGFWTQYF
TRBV29-1	NA	TRBJ2-2	TGCAGCGTTGAACAGGCGAACACCGGGGAGCTGTTTTTT	CSVEQANTGELFF
TRBV12-3/TRBV12-4	TRBD2	TRBJ2-1	TGTGCCAGCAGTTTAGTGGCTAGCGGAGGCAATGAGCAGTTCTTC	CASSLVASGGNEQFF
TRBV24-1	TRBD2	TRBJ2-1	TGTGCCACCAGCGCCGGGACTAGCGGGAGGAATGAGCAGTTCTTC	CATSAGTSGRNEQFF
TRBV2	TRBD2	TRBJ2-2	TGTGCCAGCAGTGCCGTCCGACTAGCGGGAGGAGGGTTCACCGGGGAGCTGTTTTTT	CASSAVRLAGGGFTGELFF
TRBV19	TRBD2	TRBJ2-1	TGTGCCAGTAGTATTGCGGGAGCCCGTGCCGATGAGCAGTTCTTC	CASSIAGARADEQFF
TRBV2	NA	TRBJ2-5	TGTGCCAGCAGCGCATCGGGCAGGGGTAGGGAGACCCAGTACTTC	CASSASGRGRETQYF
TRBV9	NA	TRBJ2-2	TGTGCCAGCAGCGTAGGAGGGGATAACACCGGGGAGCTGTTTTTT	CASSVGGDNTGELFF
TRBV27	NA	TRBJ2-1	TGTGCCAGCAGTTTAATTCTCGATAGCTCCTACAATGAGCAGTTCTTC	CASSLILDSSYNEQFF
TRBV29-1	NA	TRBJ1-1	TGCAGCGTTGACCCTGAAGCTTTCTTT	CSVDPEAFF